This T cell receptor (beta chain) was sequenced during a study of PD-1 blockade in classical Hodgkin lymphoma. Study outcomes and limitations: Significantly greater TCR diversity emerged by C4D1 in CD4+ cells but not CD8+ cells. Healthy donors were reported to have higher baseline TCR diversity than newly diagnosed patients. Exclusion was applied to patients who started nivolumab under 1 year after ASCT.

Profiling relied on immunoSEQ multiplex PCR, and the TCRdb table lists in-frame clones only, not all of them. The data hold 90,000 to 140,000 clones, with around nine tenths observed a single time. Time point meaning: cycle 4 day 1 (C4D1), after 6 weeks of nivolumab. Exposure to brentuximab vedotin varied, and each patient had relapsed following autologous stem cell transplantation. The CDR3 sequence is 16 residues long. Germline CDR1 and CDR2: SGHTA and FQGNSA. The trim removed 2 bases at V and 5 bases at J, leaving 8 bases unmatched. As for this clone: Its antigen remains unknown.

The chain recombines TRBV7-2 with TRBJ2-7; 11 positions agree with TRBD2. The source is a human donor with classical Hodgkin lymphoma. The sequences come from peripheral blood mononuclear cells (PBMCs), collected before the fourth cycle of nivolumab. The CDR3 sequence is CASSLLTSGSRDEQYF. The CDR3 DNA reads as TGTGCCAGCAGCTTACTTACTAGCGGGAGTAGGGACGAGCAGTACTTC.